This T cell receptor (beta chain) was recorded in a study of T cells in Graves' hyperthyroidism and ophthalmopathy. For the study at large: Peripheral blood was taken when the disease was first diagnosed, before any treatment began.

Patients with uncontrolled infections, other autoimmune diseases, pregnancy or lactation were excluded. It was 8 to 10 ml of fresh peripheral blood that supplied the PBMCs. From RNA transcripts, TCR beta CDR3 regions were amplified. A first-round RT-PCR of the TCR CDR3 used the HTBI primer set. TCRdb re-called the multiplex PCR reads with MiXCR, one entry per CDR3 protein. The repertoire consists of under 300,000 distinct CDR3 sequences, with roughly 20% occurring once and the leading ten covering 50% to 75%. This clonotype was picked up many times. The germline gives CDR1 SGHAT, CDR2 FQNNGV. This CDR3 is built from 16 residues. Trimming took off 5 bases at V and 0 bases at J, with 14 bases between the two ends.

The source material was blood. The receptor was isolated from a young man with Graves' ophthalmopathy. The chain has TRBV11-2 and TRBJ2-1, with D possibly TRBD1 on 6 matching bases. CDR3 in DNA: TGTGCCAGCAGCCCCACCGGGACACCCTCCTACAATGAGCAGTTCTTC. Translated: CASSPTGTPSYNEQFF.